Presented here are 27 T cell receptor beta chains from one specimen sequenced in a study of T cell repertoires in aging, cancer and after chemotherapy (dated by TCRdb to about 2019). TCR beta rearrangements were amplified from genomic DNA isolated from peripheral blood, not from sorted cells or RNA. Sequenced on an Illumina MiSeq. Rearranged TRB sequences spanning V, D and J segments were amplified in a multiplex touch-down PCR with a mixed TRB-A/B primer pool. TCRdb trimmed the raw reads at Q25, called clones with MiXCR and kept productive beta chains. Every distinct CDR3 protein forms one entry, paired with its most common genes and DNA. The sample contains several thousand distinct CDR3 sequences, around a quarter of them found a single time. Over 2% of the sample goes to the ten largest clones. Sequencing used blood. Receptors originate from a human donor in good health.

The chain joins TRBV7-9 to TRBJ2-7; tentative D call: TRBD2 (6 bases). The ends were cut back, 2 bases at V and 0 bases at J, with 11 bases in the middle. CDR1 and CDR2 from the germline V gene are SEHNR and FQNEAQ (reference sequence). The CDR3 loop spans 15 amino acids. CDR3 sequence reads: CASSLPGTGSYEQYF. Here the CDR3 DNA reads TGTGCCAGCAGCTTACCCGGGACTGGCTCCTACGAGCAGTACTTC.

Of note for this clonotype: The junction departs from the called germline gene at one end, perhaps through a read error. The rearrangement uses TRBV4-3 and TRBJ2-5; 13 bases fit TRBD2. The CDR3 is 16 residues long. Germline-derived CDR1 and CDR2 are LGHNA and YSLEER. The CDR3 protein is CASSRGGLAGVETQYF. In DNA, the CDR3 is TGTGCCAGCAGCCGGGGCGGACTAGCGGGAGTGGAGACCCAGTACTTC.

The chain couples TRBV7-2 to TRBJ2-1; 11 bases match TRBD2. Germline V CDR1 and CDR2: SGHTA, FQGNSA. The J segment lost 5 bases and the V segment lost 1 base, leaving 4 bases of the junction unmatched. The CDR3 has 16 residues. In DNA, the CDR3 is TGTGCCAGCAGCTTAGGGGCTAGCGGGAGGAACAATGAGCAGTTCTTC. This gives the protein CASSLGASGRNNEQFF. The whole variable domain, filled in from reference TRBV7-2 and TRBJ2-1, reads GAGVSQSPSNKVTEKGKDVELRCDPISGHTALYWYRQSLGQGLEFLIYFQGNSAPDKSGLPSDRFSAERTGGSVSTLTIQRTQQEDSAVYLCASSLGASGRNNEQFFGPGTRLTVL.

In its sample, this clonotype is medium-sized. The chain's CDR3 is CAISDDKTGRRYEQYF. The CDR3 nucleotides are TGTGCCATCAGTGACGATAAGACTGGGAGACGCTACGAGCAGTACTTC. The V gene is TRBV10-3, the J gene TRBJ2-7; possibly TRBD2 for D (5 bases). V shed 3 bases and J shed 3 bases, with 18 bases lying between them. CDR3 length equals 16 residues. Germline CDR1 and CDR2: ENHRY and SYGVKD.

This clonotype was seen a few times. The chain uses TRBV12-5 and TRBJ2-7; no clear D. Trimming pared 4 bases from V and 0 bases from J, leaving 4 bases between. The germline V gene has CDR1 LGHNT and CDR2 FRNRAP. This CDR3 contains 12 residues. CDR3 in DNA: TGTGCTAGTGGTTACACCTCCTACGAGCAGTACTTC. Protein: CASGYTSYEQYF.

This chain uses TRBV11-2 with TRBJ2-1; the match to TRBD1 covers 9 bases. V was pared by 5 bases and J by 1 base, with 9 bases of the junction left unmatched. The CDR3 covers 17 residues. In germline, CDR1 is SGHAT, CDR2 FQNNGV. The CDR3 here is CASSQGQGRKSYNEQFF. The CDR3 DNA is TGTGCCAGCAGCCAGGGACAGGGAAGAAAGTCCTACAATGAGCAGTTCTTC. The entire variable domain, with the rest obtained from reference TRBV11-2 and TRBJ2-1, is as follows: EAGVAQSPRYKIIEKRQSVAFWCNPISGHATLYWYQQILGQGPKLLIQFQNNGVVDDSQLPKDRFSAERLKGVDSTLKIQPAKLEDSAVYLCASSQGQGRKSYNEQFFGPGTRLTVL.

This clonotype was observed a few times. This sequence joins TRBV7-9 and TRBJ2-2; D not certain. This CDR3 is 15 amino acids long. Trimming removed 5 bases at V and 4 bases at J, with 14 bases between. CDR1 SEHNR and CDR2 FQNEAQ come from the germline V gene (reference sequence). The CDR3 bases are TGTGCCAGCAGCCAACCTAGACTGTCCACCGGGGAGCTGTTTTTT. Its translation: CASSQPRLSTGELFF.

The V call is TRBV24-1, the J call TRBJ2-5; TRBD2 matches 10 bases. Germline V gene sequence: CDR1 KGHDR, CDR2 SFDVKD. V shed 6 bases, J shed 4 bases, and the junction held 10 bases outside the gene matches. There are 16 residues in the CDR3. CDR3 amino acids: CATSRGVASGRETQYF. Written as DNA, the CDR3 is TGTGCCACCAGTAGGGGCGTGGCTAGCGGGAGAGAGACCCAGTACTTC.

This chain connects TRBV19 to TRBJ2-1; possible D gene TRBD2, 6 bases. The CDR3 contains 16 residues. V lost 3 bases and J lost 4, with 16 bases in between. Germline V gene sequence: CDR1 LNHDA, CDR2 SQIVND (reference sequence). The CDR3, as DNA: TGTGCCAGTAGTATTGACGGGCCTAGCGAGTACAATGAGCAGTTCTTC. Translated: CASSIDGPSEYNEQFF.

This clonotype turned up a few times. The chain has TRBV6-4 and TRBJ2-3, with TRBD2 matching 7 bases. The CDR3 loop spans 14 amino acids. V lost 7 bases to trimming and J lost 3 bases; unmatched junction nucleotides: 7. Germline V gene data show CDR1 as MRHNA and CDR2 as SNTAGT. CDR3: CASTGRELTDTQYF. CDR3 bases: TGTGCCAGCACCGGGCGGGAGTTGACAGATACGCAGTATTTT.

CDR3 DNA sequence: TGTGCCAGCAGCGATAAGACAGGGAGGGACACCGGGGAGCTGTTTTTT. Protein: CASSDKTGRDTGELFF. The genes are TRBV5-4 and TRBJ2-2, with D perhaps given as TRBD1 or TRBD2 (7 bases each). Per the germline V gene, CDR1 is SGHNT and CDR2 is YYREEE (reference sequence). CDR3 length equals 16 residues. Trimming took 4 bases from V and 3 from J, leaving 16 bases between them.

By sample fraction, this clonotype is medium-sized. J is TRBJ1-3 and V is TRBV5-5, with 7 bases that match TRBD1. With V trimmed by 0 bases and J by 10 bases, 4 bases remained unmatched. The CDR3 covers 13 residues. Germline V gene lookup returns CDR1 SGHKS and CDR2 YYEKEE (reference sequence). The CDR3 DNA reads TGTGCCAGCAGCTTGGTGGCAGGGGGGACCATATATTTT. Translated: CASSLVAGGTIYF.

By sample share, this clonotype is medium-sized (0.01 to 0.1%). V usage is TRBV20-1 and J usage is TRBJ2-2, with 8 nucleotides matching TRBD2. The V segment lost 5 bases and the J segment 5 bases; nucleotides outside the gene matches: 7. Looked up from germline, CDR1 is DFQATT and CDR2 is SNEGSKA (reference sequence). This CDR3 comprises 14 residues. CDR3 in amino acids: CSAEREYRTGELFF. CDR3 coding DNA: TGCAGTGCTGAGCGGGAGTATCGAACCGGGGAGCTGTTTTTT.

This clonotype is medium-sized within its sample. V is TRBV19 and J is TRBJ2-7; D is perhaps TRBD2 (6 bases). V gave up 3 bases and J gave up 7 bases, with 16 bases separating them. The CDR3 extends over 14 amino acids. The germline V gene encodes CDR1 LNHDA and CDR2 SQIVND (reference sequence). The CDR3: CASSIPGAIFEQYF. DNA of the CDR3: TGTGCCAGTAGTATCCCGGGAGCCATCTTTGAGCAGTACTTC. Using reference TRBV19 and TRBJ2-7 for the parts outside the CDR3, the full variable domain is DGGITQSPKYLFRKEGQNVTLSCEQNLNHDAMYWYRQDPGQGLRLIYYSQIVNDFQKGDIAEGYSVSREKKESFPLTVTSAQKNPTAFYLCASSIPGAIFEQYFGPGTRLTVT.

The J gene is TRBJ2-1, the V gene TRBV12-3 or TRBV12-4; a weak D match, TRBD1 (5 bases). V was pared by 6 bases and J by 3 bases, with 15 bases between. The CDR3 loop spans 15 amino acids. The chain's CDR3 is CASSQTVAGYNEQFF. The CDR3 nucleotides are TGTGCCAGCAGCCAGACAGTGGCCGGCTACAATGAGCAGTTCTTC.

The V gene is TRBV28, the J gene TRBJ1-1; D is perhaps TRBD1 (5 bases). Germline CDR1 MDHEN, CDR2 SYDVKM. The CDR3 loop spans 15 amino acids. V lost 4 bases, J lost 1 base, and 13 bases lay in between. In DNA form, the CDR3 reads TGTGCCAGCAGTTCTGGGACCGTTAGGAACACTGAAGCTTTCTTT. It codes for CASSSGTVRNTEAFF.

The chain is built from TRBV27 and TRBJ2-1; 15 bases map to TRBD2. J gave up 10 bases and V 3 bases, and 7 bases lay outside the gene matches. The CDR3 loop spans 16 amino acids. CDR1 MNHEY and CDR2 SMNVEV come from the germline V gene (reference sequence). As DNA, the CDR3 is TGTGCCAGCAGTTTGTCGGGACTAGCGGGAGGAAAAGAGCAGTTCTTC. Translation gives CASSLSGLAGGKEQFF.

The chain joins TRBV5-1 to TRBJ2-1; 9 bases line up with TRBD2. Germline V gene data show CDR1 as SGHRS and CDR2 as YFSETQ. V lost 4 bases to trimming and J lost 5 bases; unmatched junction nucleotides: 7. This CDR3 is 15 amino acids long. The CDR3 sequence is CASSPGLAGDNEQFF. CDR3 nucleotide sequence: TGCGCCAGCAGCCCGGGATTAGCGGGAGACAATGAGCAGTTCTTC.

Comments on this clonotype: One end of the junction fails to match germline, which may point to a read error. The chain is built from TRBV14 and TRBJ2-1, with 14 bases fitting TRBD2. The length of the CDR3 is 16 residues. Germline V CDR1 and CDR2: SGHDN, FVKESK. Here the CDR3 reads CASSQGTSGSYNEQFF. CDR3 sequence (DNA): TGCGCCAGCAGCCAGGGGACTAGCGGGAGCTACAATGAGCAGTTCTTC.

This clonotype is termed medium-sized. Lacking the conserved final phenylalanine or tryptophan, this CDR3 likely reflects a read error. The limits of the CDR3 on the DNA are not certain, so only TCRdb's listed CDR3 is given. The chain combines TRBV6-1 with TRBJ1-1. Germline V gene data show CDR1 as MNHNS and CDR2 as SASEGT. The length of the CDR3 is 12 amino acids, counting both ends. This CDR3 is CASSEGWIGPDI.

This clonotype has only a few counts. The chain links TRBV24-1 to TRBJ2-7, with 13 bases that match TRBD2. Germline CDR1 reads KGHDR; CDR2 reads SFDVKD. The ends lost 10 bases at V and 5 bases at J; junction bases unmatched: 19. CDR3 length: 18 amino acids. CDR3 nucleotides: TGTGCCACAACTAGCGGGAGGGCGCGGATATGTTTAATCCACGAGCAGTACTTC. Translation gives CATTSGRARICLIHEQYF.

The table lists this clonotype with a few counts. This chain connects TRBV4-3 to TRBJ1-1; 7 bases match TRBD1. From germline, CDR1 is LGHNA and CDR2 YSLEER. The CDR3 sequence is 15 residues long. V lost 0 bases, J lost 0 bases, and 1 base stayed unmatched. DNA for the CDR3: TGCGCCAGCAGCCAAGAAAGGGGGCTGAACACTGAAGCTTTCTTT. Amino acid sequence: CASSQERGLNTEAFF.

The V and J genes are TRBV6-2 or TRBV6-3 and TRBJ2-1; 15 positions agree with TRBD2. The CDR3 is made up of 17 amino acids. The germline V gene has CDR1 MNHEY and CDR2 SVGEGT. The V and J ends lost 7 bases and 4 bases, in that order; junction bases with no gene match: 8. The CDR3 is CASTPVGLAGGYNEQFF. Here the CDR3 DNA reads TGTGCCAGCACCCCGGTGGGACTAGCGGGAGGTTACAATGAGCAGTTCTTC.

CDR3 loop: CASSRGTSRLGATQYF. As DNA, the CDR3 is TGTGCCAGCAGCCGGGGGACTAGCCGACTCGGGGCTACGCAGTATTTT. The V and J genes are TRBV27 and TRBJ2-3; 9 positions agree with TRBD2. Germline CDR1 MNHEY, CDR2 SMNVEV (reference sequence). The V segment lost 6 bases and the J segment 8 bases; nucleotides outside the gene matches: 15. The CDR3 sequence is 16 residues long.

This chain uses TRBV11-2 with TRBJ1-1; 7 nucleotides match TRBD1. The length of the CDR3 is 14 residues. V was clipped by 5 bases and J by 5 bases; unmatched bases: 8. Germline V lookup: CDR1 SGHAT, CDR2 FQNNGV. The chain's CDR3 is CASSLRTGRTEAFF. The CDR3 DNA reads as TGTGCCAGCAGCCTAAGGACAGGTCGGACTGAAGCTTTCTTT. The whole variable domain, remainder taken from reference TRBV11-2 and TRBJ1-1, is EAGVAQSPRYKIIEKRQSVAFWCNPISGHATLYWYQQILGQGPKLLIQFQNNGVVDDSQLPKDRFSAERLKGVDSTLKIQPAKLEDSAVYLCASSLRTGRTEAFFGQGTRLTVV.

This clonotype was seen a handful of times. The chain couples TRBV28 to TRBJ1-2; possible D gene TRBD1, 6 bases. The CDR3 runs 14 residues. V lost 5 bases and J lost 8, with 18 bases in between. Germline-derived CDR1 and CDR2 are MDHEN and SYDVKM. The CDR3 sequence: CASSGWTAETGYTF. For the CDR3, the DNA is TGTGCCAGCAGTGGATGGACAGCGGAAACCGGCTACACCTTC.

By sample fraction, this clonotype is medium-sized (0.01 to 0.1%). At one boundary the junction diverges from the germline segment, which might be a read error. This chain links TRBV5-1 with TRBJ1-5; the match to TRBD1 covers 7 bases. CDR3 length: 13 residues. Per germline, CDR1 SGHRS and CDR2 YFSETQ. Here the CDR3 DNA reads TGTGCCAGCAGGGACAGTTCCAATCAGCCCCAGCATTTT. Amino acid sequence: CASRDSSNQPQHF.